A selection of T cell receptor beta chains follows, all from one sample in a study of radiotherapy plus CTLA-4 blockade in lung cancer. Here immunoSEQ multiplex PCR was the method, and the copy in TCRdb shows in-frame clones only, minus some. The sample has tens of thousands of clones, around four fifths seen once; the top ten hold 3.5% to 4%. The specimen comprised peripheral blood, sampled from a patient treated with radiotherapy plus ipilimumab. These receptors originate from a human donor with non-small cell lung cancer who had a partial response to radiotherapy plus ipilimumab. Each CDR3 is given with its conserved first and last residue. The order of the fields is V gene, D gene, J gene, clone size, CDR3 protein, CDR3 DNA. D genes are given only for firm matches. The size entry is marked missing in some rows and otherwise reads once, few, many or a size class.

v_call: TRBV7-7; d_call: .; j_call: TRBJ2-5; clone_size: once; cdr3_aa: CASSSGTMHPNQETQYF; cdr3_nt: TGTGCCAGCAGCTCCGGGACAATGCACCCGAACCAAGAGACCCAGTACTTC
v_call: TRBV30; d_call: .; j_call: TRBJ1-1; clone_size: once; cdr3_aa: CAWAKTAPSRTEAFF; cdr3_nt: TGTGCCTGGGCAAAGACAGCTCCCTCGAGGACTGAAGCTTTCTTT
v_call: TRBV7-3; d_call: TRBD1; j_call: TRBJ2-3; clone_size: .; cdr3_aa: CASSRTGQGTDTQYF; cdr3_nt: TGTGCCAGCAGCCGGACAGGGCAAGGGACAGATACGCAGTATTTT
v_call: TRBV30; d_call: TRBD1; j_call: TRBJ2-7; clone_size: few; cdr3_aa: CAWSTRTGTGALEQYF; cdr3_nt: TGTGCCTGGAGTACAAGAACCGGGACAGGGGCTCTCGAGCAGTACTTC
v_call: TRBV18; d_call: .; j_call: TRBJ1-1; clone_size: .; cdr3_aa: CASSPLDSKNTEAFF; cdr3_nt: TGTGCCAGCTCACCTCTAGACAGTAAGAACACTGAAGCTTTCTTT
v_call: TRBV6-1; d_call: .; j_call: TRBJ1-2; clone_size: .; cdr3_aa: CASSESGGLNYGYTF; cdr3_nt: TGTGCCAGCAGTGAATCGGGAGGGCTCAACTATGGCTACACCTTC
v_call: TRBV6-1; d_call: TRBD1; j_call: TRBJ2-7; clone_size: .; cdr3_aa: CASNRGVSYEQYF; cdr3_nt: TGTGCCAGCAACAGGGGAGTCTCCTACGAGCAGTACTTC
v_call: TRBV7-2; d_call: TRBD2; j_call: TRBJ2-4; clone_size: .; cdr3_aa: CASSSRTRENIQYF; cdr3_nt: TGTGCCAGCAGCTCCCGGACTAGGGAAAACATTCAGTACTTC
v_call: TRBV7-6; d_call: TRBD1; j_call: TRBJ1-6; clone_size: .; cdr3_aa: CASSPRGLSYNSPLHF; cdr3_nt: TGTGCCAGCAGCCCCAGGGGGCTTTCCTATAATTCACCCCTCCACTTT
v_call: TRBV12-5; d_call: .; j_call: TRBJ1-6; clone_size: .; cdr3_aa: CASGLGGRDSPLHF; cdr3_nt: TGTGCTAGTGGTTTGGGGGGGCGAGATTCACCCCTCCACTTT
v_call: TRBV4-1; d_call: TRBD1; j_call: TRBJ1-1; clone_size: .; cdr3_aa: CASSLGTGGSEAFF; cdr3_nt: TGCGCCAGCAGCCTTGGGACAGGGGGCTCTGAAGCTTTCTTT
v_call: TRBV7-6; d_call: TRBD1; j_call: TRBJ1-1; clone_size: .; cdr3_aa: CASSWGTGNTEAFF; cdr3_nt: TGTGCCAGCAGCTGGGGGACAGGGAACACTGAAGCTTTCTTT
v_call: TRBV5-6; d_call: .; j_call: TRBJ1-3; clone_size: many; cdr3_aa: CASSLGLDSGNTIYF; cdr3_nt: TGTGCCAGCAGCTTGGGGCTCGACTCTGGAAACACCATATATTTT